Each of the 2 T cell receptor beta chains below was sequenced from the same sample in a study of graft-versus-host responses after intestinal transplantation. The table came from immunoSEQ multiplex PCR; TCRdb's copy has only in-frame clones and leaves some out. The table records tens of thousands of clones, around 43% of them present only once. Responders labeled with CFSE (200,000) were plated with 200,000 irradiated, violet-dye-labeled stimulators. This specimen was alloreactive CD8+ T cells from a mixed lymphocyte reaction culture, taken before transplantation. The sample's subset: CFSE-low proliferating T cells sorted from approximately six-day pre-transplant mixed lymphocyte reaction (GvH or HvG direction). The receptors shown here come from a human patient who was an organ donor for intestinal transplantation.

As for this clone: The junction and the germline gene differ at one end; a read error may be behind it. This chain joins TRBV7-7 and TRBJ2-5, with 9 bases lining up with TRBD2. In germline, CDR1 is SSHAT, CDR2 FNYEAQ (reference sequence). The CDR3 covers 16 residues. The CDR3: CASSLIYGSGRETQYF. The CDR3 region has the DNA TGTGCTAGCAGCTTAATCTACGGAAGCGGGAGGGAGACCCAGTACTTC. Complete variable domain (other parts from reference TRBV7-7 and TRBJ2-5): GAGVSQSPRYKVTKRGQDVTLRCDPISSHATLYWYQQALGQGPEFLTYFNYEAQPDKSGLPSDRFSAERPEGSISTLTIQRTEQRDSAMYRCASSLIYGSGRETQYFGPGTRLLVL.

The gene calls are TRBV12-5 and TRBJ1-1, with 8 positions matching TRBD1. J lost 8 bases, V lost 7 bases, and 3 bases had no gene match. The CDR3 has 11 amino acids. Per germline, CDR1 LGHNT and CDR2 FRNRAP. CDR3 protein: CASVDRGEAFF. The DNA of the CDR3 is TGTGCTAGTGTTGACAGGGGCGAAGCTTTCTTT.